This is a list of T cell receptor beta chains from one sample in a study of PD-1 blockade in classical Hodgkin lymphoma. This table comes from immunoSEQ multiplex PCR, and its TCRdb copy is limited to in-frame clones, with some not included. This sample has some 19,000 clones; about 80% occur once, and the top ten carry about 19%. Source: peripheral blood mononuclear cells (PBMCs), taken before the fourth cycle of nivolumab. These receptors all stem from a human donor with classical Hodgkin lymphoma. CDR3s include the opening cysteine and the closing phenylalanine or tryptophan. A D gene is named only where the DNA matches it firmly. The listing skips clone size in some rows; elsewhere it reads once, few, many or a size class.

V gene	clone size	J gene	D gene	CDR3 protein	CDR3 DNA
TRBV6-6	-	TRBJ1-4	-	CASSYSLKLFF	TGTGCCAGCAGTTACTCCCTAAAACTGTTTTTT
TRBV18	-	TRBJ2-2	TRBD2	CASSPPRLAGNTGELFF	TGTGCCAGCTCACCACCGCGACTAGCGGGGAACACCGGGGAGCTGTTTTTT
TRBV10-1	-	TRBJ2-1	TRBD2	CASSPPGLADNEQFF	TGCGCCAGCAGTCCTCCGGGACTAGCGGACAATGAGCAGTTCTTC
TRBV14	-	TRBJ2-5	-	CASSLPAGVGRSETQYF	TGTGCCAGCAGCCTTCCCGCTGGTGTGGGCCGGTCGGAGACCCAGTACTTC
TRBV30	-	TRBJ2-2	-	CAWGYTGELFF	TGTGCCTGGGGGTACACCGGGGAGCTGTTTTTT
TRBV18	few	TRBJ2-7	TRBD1	CASSSGQGYEQYF	TGTGCCAGCTCCTCGGGACAGGGCTACGAGCAGTACTTC
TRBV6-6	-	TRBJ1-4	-	CASGGGEKLFF	TGTGCCAGCGGGGGGGGAGAAAAACTGTTTTTT
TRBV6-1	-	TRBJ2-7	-	CASGTPGSLYEQYF	TGTGCCAGCGGCACCCCCGGGAGCTTATACGAGCAGTACTTC
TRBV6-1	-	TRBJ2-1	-	CASSSGSLDNEQFF	TGTGCCAGCAGCTCCGGGAGCCTGGACAATGAGCAGTTCTTC
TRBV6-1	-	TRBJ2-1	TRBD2	CASSENGRAYNEQFF	TGTGCCAGCAGTGAAAACGGGAGGGCCTACAATGAGCAGTTCTTC
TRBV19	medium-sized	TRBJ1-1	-	CASSATENTEAFF	TGTGCCAGTAGTGCGACAGAGAACACTGAAGCTTTCTTT
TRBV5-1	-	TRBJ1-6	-	CASSLAGYSPLHF	TGCGCCAGCAGCTTGGCCGGGTACTCACCCCTCCACTTT
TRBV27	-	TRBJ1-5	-	CASSLVGPYSNQPQHF	TGTGCCAGCAGTTTAGTCGGACCATATAGCAATCAGCCCCAGCATTTT
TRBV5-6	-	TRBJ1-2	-	CASSLKTGTYGYTF	TGTGCCAGCAGCTTGAAGACTGGCACCTATGGCTACACCTTC
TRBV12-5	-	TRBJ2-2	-	CASGFGADDTGELFF	TGTGCTAGTGGTTTTGGGGCGGATGACACCGGGGAGCTGTTTTTT
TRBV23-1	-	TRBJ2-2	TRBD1	CASSQSHPGTATGELFF	TGCGCCAGCAGTCAATCACACCCCGGGACAGCCACCGGGGAGCTGTTTTTT
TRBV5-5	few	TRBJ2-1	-	CASSLSSGSSYNEQFF	TGTGCCAGCAGCTTAAGTAGCGGTAGCTCCTACAATGAGCAGTTCTTC
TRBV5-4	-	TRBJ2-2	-	CASSPGYGELFF	TGTGCCAGCAGCCCGGGATACGGGGAGCTGTTTTTT
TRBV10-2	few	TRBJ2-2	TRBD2	CASTNMWTSGRAVGELFF	TGCGCCAGCACCAATATGTGGACTAGCGGGAGGGCCGTCGGGGAGCTGTTTTTT
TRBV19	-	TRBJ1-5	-	CASSIWDNQPQHF	TGTGCCAGTAGTATTTGGGACAATCAGCCCCAGCATTTT
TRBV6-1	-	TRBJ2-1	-	CASSARGPRDEQFF	TGTGCCAGCAGTGCCAGGGGTCCGAGGGATGAGCAGTTCTTC
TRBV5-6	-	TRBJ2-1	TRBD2	CASSCPSSGLADNEQFF	TGTGCCAGCAGCTGTCCATCGTCGGGACTAGCGGACAATGAGCAGTTCTTC
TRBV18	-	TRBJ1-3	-	CASSPGVSSGNTIYF	TGTGCCAGCTCACCGGGAGTGAGCTCTGGAAACACCATATATTTT
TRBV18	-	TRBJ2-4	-	CASSPNRVPEGIQYF	TGTGCCAGCTCACCAAACCGGGTCCCCGAAGGCATTCAGTACTTC
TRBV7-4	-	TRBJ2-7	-	CASSLAPDTYEQYF	TGTGCCAGCAGCTTAGCGCCGGATACCTACGAGCAGTACTTC
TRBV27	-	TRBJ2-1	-	CASQLALSLYNEQFF	TGTGCCAGCCAACTCGCGCTGAGTCTCTACAATGAGCAGTTCTTC
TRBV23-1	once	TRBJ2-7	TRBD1	CASSQPSDRGPPEQYF	TGCGCCAGCAGTCAACCCTCGGACAGGGGGCCACCCGAGCAGTACTTC
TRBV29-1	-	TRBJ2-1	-	CSHVSVVTYNEQFF	TGCAGCCACGTTTCCGTAGTAACCTACAATGAGCAGTTCTTC
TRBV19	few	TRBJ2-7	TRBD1	CASDGGQGTHEQYF	TGTGCCAGCGACGGGGGACAGGGTACTCACGAGCAGTACTTC
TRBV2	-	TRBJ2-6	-	CASQQEAGANVLTF	TGTGCCAGCCAGCAAGAGGCTGGGGCCAACGTCCTGACTTTC
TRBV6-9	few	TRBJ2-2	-	CASSYSVGGGANTGELFF	TGTGCCAGCAGTTATTCGGTTGGGGGCGGGGCAAACACCGGGGAGCTGTTTTTT
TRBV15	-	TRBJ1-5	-	CATSRDLGGSSNNQPQHF	TGTGCCACCAGCAGAGATCTTGGGGGGTCGAGTAACAATCAGCCCCAGCATTTT
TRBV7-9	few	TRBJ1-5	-	CASSLGGSHQPQHF	TGTGCCAGCAGCTTAGGGGGCAGCCATCAGCCCCAGCATTTT
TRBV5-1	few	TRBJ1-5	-	CASSRGLNQPQHF	TGCGCCAGCAGTCGGGGTCTCAACCAGCCCCAGCATTTT
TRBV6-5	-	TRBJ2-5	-	CASSTTGLETQYF	TGTGCCAGCAGTACCACAGGGCTGGAGACCCAGTACTTC
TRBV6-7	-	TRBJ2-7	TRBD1	CASSTKQGYYEQYF	TGTGCCAGCAGTACAAAACAGGGGTACTACGAGCAGTACTTC
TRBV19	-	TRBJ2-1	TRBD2	CASSYRPLAGPPDEQFF	TGTGCCAGTAGTTACCGACCGTTAGCGGGACCACCCGATGAGCAGTTCTTC
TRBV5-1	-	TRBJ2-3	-	CASSGRRSTDTQYF	TGCGCCAGCAGCGGACGGAGGAGCACAGATACGCAGTATTTT
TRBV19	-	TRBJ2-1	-	CASSIDRFRSSYNEQFF	TGTGCCAGTAGTATAGATCGGTTCCGGAGCTCCTACAATGAGCAGTTCTTC
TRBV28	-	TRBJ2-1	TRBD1	CASTRQGIDEQFF	TGTGCCAGCACCCGACAGGGCATCGATGAGCAGTTCTTC
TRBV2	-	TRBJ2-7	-	CASSEYEQYF	TGTGCCAGCAGCGAGTACGAGCAGTACTTC
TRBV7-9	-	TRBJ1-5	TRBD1	CASSSTTGSGLTNQPQHF	TGTGCCAGCAGCTCAACGACAGGGTCAGGGCTTACCAATCAGCCCCAGCATTTT
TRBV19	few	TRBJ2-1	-	CASSSTSGAEQFF	TGTGCCAGTAGTTCGACCTCTGGGGCTGAGCAGTTCTTC
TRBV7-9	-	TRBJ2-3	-	CASSSGIPDTQYF	TGTGCCAGCAGCTCGGGAATACCGGATACGCAGTATTTT
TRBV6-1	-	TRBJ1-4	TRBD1	CASSEQTGNEKLFF	TGTGCCAGCAGTGAACAGACAGGGAACGAAAAACTGTTTTTT
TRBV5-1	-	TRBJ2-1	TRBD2	CASSSRLAGRWGNEQFF	TGCGCCAGCAGCTCCAGACTAGCGGGAAGGTGGGGCAATGAGCAGTTCTTC
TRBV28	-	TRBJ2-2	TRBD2	CASSLLAGGLNTGELFF	TGTGCCAGCAGTTTGTTAGCGGGAGGGTTGAACACCGGGGAGCTGTTTTTT
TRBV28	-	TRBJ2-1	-	CASRRVGGSYNEQFF	TGTGCCAGCAGGCGTGTTGGCGGCTCCTACAATGAGCAGTTCTTC
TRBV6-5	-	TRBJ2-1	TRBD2	CASSYSGGSTNEQFF	TGTGCCAGCAGTTACTCCGGGGGGAGCACGAATGAGCAGTTCTTC
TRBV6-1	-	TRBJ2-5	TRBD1	CASSADRGGETQYF	TGTGCCAGCAGCGCGGACAGGGGGGGAGAGACCCAGTACTTC
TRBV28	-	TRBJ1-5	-	CASSPTLGSNQPQHF	TGTGCCAGCAGCCCGACGCTAGGGAGCAATCAGCCCCAGCATTTT
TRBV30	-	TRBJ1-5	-	CAWSVQGGQPQHF	TGTGCCTGGAGTGTCCAGGGTGGACAGCCCCAGCATTTT
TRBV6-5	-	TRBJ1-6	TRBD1	CASTRGTGGISPLHF	TGTGCCAGCACAAGAGGGACAGGGGGGATTTCACCCCTCCACTTT
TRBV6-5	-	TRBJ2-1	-	CASSYWSAGYNEQFF	TGTGCCAGCAGTTACTGGTCAGCCGGGTACAATGAGCAGTTCTTC
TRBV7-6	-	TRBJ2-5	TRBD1	CASSRGQGPLQETQYF	TGTGCCAGCAGCAGAGGACAGGGGCCCCTCCAAGAGACCCAGTACTTC
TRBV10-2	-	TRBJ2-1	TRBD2	CATRLASGSMFSYNEQFF	TGCGCCACCAGATTAGCTAGCGGGTCCATGTTCTCCTACAATGAGCAGTTCTTC
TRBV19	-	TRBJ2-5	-	CASSIGQKQETQYF	TGTGCCAGTAGTATCGGACAGAAACAAGAGACCCAGTACTTC